This TCR beta chain was obtained from a study of T cells in Graves' hyperthyroidism and ophthalmopathy. The overall study: Peripheral blood was drawn at first diagnosis, prior to all treatment.

Researchers took RNA transcripts and amplified the TCR beta CDR3 regions from them. RT-PCR in the first round (using the HTBI primer set) targeted the TCR CDR3. Each CDR3 protein is one row after TCRdb ran MiXCR on the multiplex PCR reads. The sample shows approximately 610,000 distinct CDR3 sequences, over 12% of them seen only once. This clonotype was observed many times. The CDR3 length is 14 residues. Germline V CDR1 and CDR2: SQVTM, ANQGSEA. The ends lost 7 bases at V and 0 bases at J; junction bases unmatched: 5. This TCR was recovered from a woman between 35 and 50 years old with Graves' ophthalmopathy. This sequence joins TRBV29-1 and TRBJ1-1; 10 nucleotides agree with TRBD1. Sequencing was performed on blood. CDR3 nucleotide sequence: TGCAGCGGCCGGGACAGGGGCTTGAACACTGAAGCTTTCTTT. The encoded protein is CSGRDRGLNTEAFF.